These 20 T cell receptor beta chains came from one sample sequenced in a study of T-cell memory formation after mild COVID-19 (TCRdb year 2021). Library creation used 5' RACE. The sequencing machine was an Illumina NovaSeq 6000. TCRdb ran its own pipeline on the public reads, namely fastp trimming at Q25 and MiXCR clone calling, and kept in-frame beta chains. Rows with a matching CDR3 protein are joined into one entry that keeps the most common DNA and genes. This sample lists nearly 350,000 distinct CDR3 sequences; 10% to 15% were detected once. The top ten clones comprise about a fifth of the sample. Specimen: PBMCs or a T cell subset sorted from them (not recorded which). These receptors all come from a man between 18 and 29 years old who had mild COVID-19 (a few samples of this study predate the infection). The sample titles of this study are shuffled in the database, so cell type and time point are left out; the donor was told from shared clones.

The chain joins TRBV12-3 or TRBV12-4 to TRBJ1-5; D is unresolved. Trimming cost V 2 bases and J 7 bases, with 9 bases left between them. CDR3 size: 13 residues. CDR3 loop: CASSLIRHQPQHF. CDR3 DNA sequence: TGTGCCAGCAGTTTAATAAGGCACCAGCCCCAGCATTTT.

This chain joins TRBV12-3 or TRBV12-4 and TRBJ2-7, with a weak D call TRBD1 (6 bases). This CDR3 spans 13 amino acids. V was cut by 3 bases and J by 6 bases, with 12 bases left in between. CDR3 sequence reads: CASSLYPGVEQYF. The CDR3 DNA sequence: TGTGCCAGCAGTTTGTATCCAGGGGTCGAGCAGTACTTC.

This clonotype showed up just a few times. The chain couples TRBV7-9 to TRBJ2-1; D gene uncertain. V was trimmed by 8 bases and J by 7 bases, leaving 9 bases between them. The length of the CDR3 is 11 residues. Germline V gene lookup returns CDR1 SEHNR and CDR2 FQNEAQ (reference sequence). The CDR3 region is CASPGRNEQFF. CDR3 nucleotide sequence: TGTGCCAGCCCCGGAAGAAATGAGCAGTTCTTC.

The gene calls are TRBV9 and TRBJ2-7; D call uncertain. Per germline, CDR1 SGDLS and CDR2 YYNGEE. The CDR3 runs 14 residues. V lost 0 bases and J lost 3, with 10 bases in between. CDR3 bases: TGTGCCAGCAGCGTAGCCGGTCGAGACTACGAGCAGTACTTC. It yields the protein CASSVAGRDYEQYF. Drawing the rest from reference TRBV9 and TRBJ2-7, the complete variable domain is DSGVTQTPKHLITATGQRVTLRCSPRSGDLSVYWYQQSLDQGLQFLIQYYNGEERAKGNILERFSAQQFPDLHSELNLSSLELGDSALYFCASSVAGRDYEQYFGPGTRLTVT.

This clonotype occurred once. One end of the junction fails to match germline, which may point to a read error. The V and J genes are TRBV23-1 and TRBJ1-4, with no clear D. TRBV23-1 has ORF status, its function being uncertain. The CDR3 is 12 residues long. CDR3 region: CARPKGGEKLYF. CDR3 nucleotides: TGCGCCCGTCCAAAGGGTGGGGAAAAACTGTATTTT.

This chain uses TRBV4-3 with TRBJ2-5; perhaps D is TRBD1 or TRBD2 (5 bases each). This CDR3 contains 14 residues. Germline V gene data show CDR1 as LGHNA and CDR2 as YSLEER. The V gene lost 1 base and the J gene lost 4 bases, with 10 bases spanning the gap. In nucleotides, the CDR3 is TGCGCCAGCAGCCAAGGATTGGGACCAGAGACCCAGTACTTC. Amino acid sequence: CASSQGLGPETQYF.

This clonotype was recorded many times. V and J are TRBV29-1 and TRBJ1-1; tentatively, D is TRBD1 (6 bases). CDR1 and CDR2 from the germline V gene are SQVTM and ANQGSEA. This CDR3 spans 12 amino acids. Trimming took 7 bases from V and 5 from J, leaving 14 bases between them. Here the CDR3 reads CSGYRVRTEAFF. The CDR3 region has the DNA TGCAGCGGCTACAGGGTTAGGACTGAAGCTTTCTTT.

Only a few counts were recorded for this clonotype. The chain combines TRBV19 with TRBJ2-7, with D maybe TRBD2 (5 bases). The V end lost 1 base, the J end lost 3 bases, and 10 bases lay between the germline ends. The CDR3 extends over 14 amino acids. The germline V gene has CDR1 LNHDA and CDR2 SQIVND (reference sequence). As DNA, the CDR3 is TGTGCCAGTAGTATAGCGGCAGGAGGCTACGAGCAGTACGTC. Its translation is CASSIAAGGYEQYV.

There are a few counts of this clonotype. V is TRBV11-1 and J is TRBJ2-7, with D perhaps matching TRBD1 (6 bases). V shed 4 bases and J shed 4 bases, with 14 bases lying between them. The CDR3 spans 14 residues. Germline V gene data show CDR1 as SGHAT and CDR2 as FQDESV (reference sequence). The CDR3 loop reads CASSSNGQSYEQYV. CDR3 in DNA: TGTGCCAGCAGCTCCAACGGACAGTCTTACGAGCAGTACGTC.

This clonotype was seen ten or more times. The chain employs TRBV12-3 or TRBV12-4 and TRBJ2-5; 8 positions match TRBD2. V lost 8 bases and J lost 4; bases outside the gene matches: 12. The CDR3 runs to 15 residues. CDR3 sequence: CASSGAGGRIETQYF. The CDR3 DNA reads as TGTGCCAGCTCCGGGGCGGGGGGCCGAATAGAGACCCAGTACTTC.

This clonotype has only a few counts. The chain employs TRBV11-1 and TRBJ1-3, with a possible D match to TRBD1 (5 bases). V was trimmed by 8 bases and J by 7 bases, leaving 12 bases between them. This CDR3 is 12 amino acids long. Germline loops: CDR1 SGHAT, CDR2 FQDESV (reference sequence). The CDR3 is CASGGRRNTIYF. The CDR3 DNA reads TGTGCCAGCGGGGGACGGCGGAACACCATATATTTT.

In this sample, this clonotype turned up a few times. The chain is built from TRBV30 and TRBJ1-1, with 7 positions matching TRBD1. Germline loops: CDR1 GTSNPN, CDR2 SVGIG (reference sequence). This CDR3 is built from 12 residues. The V and J ends lost 6 bases and 5 bases, in that order; junction bases with no gene match: 6. The DNA of the CDR3 is TGTGCCTGTAGCCAGGGGGATACTGAAGCTTTCTTT. Translating it yields CACSQGDTEAFF.

The chain recombines TRBV5-5 with TRBJ1-1; 8 bases match TRBD1. The CDR3 has 15 amino acids. From germline, CDR1 is SGHKS and CDR2 YYEKEE (reference sequence). J was trimmed by 4 bases and V by 1 base; bases with no gene match: 6. The CDR3 nucleotides are TGTGCCAGCAGCTTGCCCGGACAGGGCGTCACTGAAGCTTTCTTT. Its protein is CASSLPGQGVTEAFF.

This clonotype was counted at least ten times. This chain joins TRBV27 and TRBJ1-1, with D possibly matching TRBD1 (6 bases). V was clipped by 2 bases and J by 3 bases, with 16 bases between them. This CDR3 has 16 residues. Germline CDR1 is MNHEY and CDR2 is SMNVEV (reference sequence). The CDR3 nucleotides are TGTGCCAGCAGTTTAGGGCCAGGGGAGGTGTACACTGAAGCTTTCTTT. The encoded protein is CASSLGPGEVYTEAFF.

The chain recombines TRBV6-5 with TRBJ1-2; maybe TRBD1 (6 bases). V was cut by 4 bases and J by 7 bases, with 19 bases left in between. CDR1 MNHEY and CDR2 SVGAGI come from the germline V gene. This CDR3 has 15 amino acids. The CDR3 bases are TGTGCCAGCAGTTCCTACTCTGCGGGGGCTGGTGGCTACACCTTC. Protein: CASSSYSAGAGGYTF.

This clonotype has just a few counts. This chain connects TRBV7-8 to TRBJ1-3, with D unclear. CDR3 length equals 15 residues. Germline V lookup: CDR1 SGHVS, CDR2 FQNEAQ. V gave up 5 bases and J gave up 0 bases, with 11 bases separating them. The CDR3 bases are TGTGCCAGCAGCCCACGGGCCTCCTCTGGAAACACCATATATTTT. It specifies CASSPRASSGNTIYF.

The V call is TRBV12-3 or TRBV12-4, the J call TRBJ2-3; 11 bases match TRBD2. The CDR3 consists of 17 residues. Germline trimming cut 5 bases from V and 4 bases from J; bases unmatched to any gene: 11. CDR3 nucleotides: TGTGCCAGCAGTCCCCCCCTAGCGGGGGGAAGCGCAGATACGCAGTATTTT. Its translation is CASSPPLAGGSADTQYF.

The sample holds many counts of this clonotype. The J gene is TRBJ2-7, the V gene TRBV4-2; D ambiguous. The CDR3 contains 15 residues. V lost 1 base to trimming and J lost 0 bases, with 10 bases between them. In germline, CDR1 is LGHNA, CDR2 YNFKEQ. The CDR3 reads CASSQGTASSYEQYF. In nucleotides, the CDR3 is TGTGCCAGCAGCCAAGGGACGGCGAGCTCCTACGAGCAGTACTTC.

This sequence joins TRBV28 and TRBJ1-1, with no clear D. The CDR3 is 15 amino acids. The germline CDR1 and CDR2 sequences are MDHEN and SYDVKM. V was clipped by 3 bases and J by 4 bases, with 15 bases between them. The CDR3 nucleotides read TGTGCCAGCAGTTTTGAATCCGCGGGTGCCACTGAAGCTTTCTTT. Its translation is CASSFESAGATEAFF.

This clonotype was counted between two and nine times. The gene calls are TRBV6-2 or TRBV6-3 and TRBJ2-2; tentative D call: TRBD2 (5 bases). V was cut by 4 bases and J by 7 bases, with 16 bases left in between. The CDR3 has 15 amino acids. Germline loops: CDR1 MNHEY, CDR2 SVGEGT. CDR3 in amino acids: CASSSLRGADGELFF. The CDR3 DNA reads as TGTGCCAGCAGTTCCCTTCGGGGAGCCGACGGGGAGCTGTTTTTT.